Only a few counts were recorded for the clone carrying this T cell receptor beta chain. Antigen unknown. The table came from immunoSEQ multiplex PCR; TCRdb's copy has only in-frame clones and leaves some out. Of 10,000 or so clones detected, 25% to 30% appear once; the ten largest clones hold roughly a quarter. This entry belongs to a study of sequential checkpoint blockade in melanoma. About the study: TCRbeta immunosequencing was performed on DNA from over 90 pretreatment melanoma tumor samples.

As for treatment: randomized to nivolumab then ipilimumab (arm A) or the reverse (arm B). The germline V gene encodes CDR1 SGHRS and CDR2 YFSETQ. This CDR3 has 15 residues. V was clipped by 0 bases and J by 7 bases, with 13 bases between them. The study's findings and limits: In arm A, pretreatment tumor clonality was associated with response. Tumor T-cell fraction and clonality correlated with PD-L1 and CD8+ counts.

V and J are TRBV5-1 and TRBJ2-2; a possible D gene is TRBD1 (6 bases). This clonotype originated in a human donor with melanoma. Specimen: tumor tissue (inferred from file names), collected from a patient given nivolumab and ipilimumab in sequence. The CDR3 region is CASSLGLTGSGELFF. In DNA form, the CDR3 reads TGCGCCAGCAGCTTGGGCTTAACAGGGAGCGGGGAGCTGTTTTTT.